This TCR beta chain was identified during a study of T cell changes during pregnancy in multiple sclerosis. Sequenced by immunoSEQ multiplex PCR; TCRdb stores in-frame clones only, minus some. The sample has over 50,000 clones; 90% are singletons. This TCR was recovered from a female donor in good health, enrolled as a control in a pregnancy study. This sample comprised peripheral blood, obtained in the first trimester of pregnancy.

The DNA of the CDR3 is TGTGCCAGCAGCTTATACCTGGGGGACACGCGAGACTATGGCTACACCTTC. It encodes CASSLYLGDTRDYGYTF. The rearrangement uses TRBV7-9 and TRBJ1-2; TRBD1 is a possible D gene (6 bases). This CDR3 spans 17 amino acids. V was trimmed by 2 bases and J by 3 bases, leaving 19 bases between them. Germline V gives CDR1 SEHNR, CDR2 FQNEAQ (reference sequence). The full variable domain, rest sourced from reference TRBV7-9 and TRBJ1-2, is DTGVSQNPRHKITKRGQNVTFRCDPISEHNRLYWYRQTLGQGPEFLTYFQNEAQLEKSRLLSDRFSAERPKGSFSTLEIQRTEQGDSAMYLCASSLYLGDTRDYGYTFGSGTRLTVV.